A selection of T cell receptor beta chains follows, all from one sample in a study of control samples from healthy donors and cancer patients. Profiled with immunoSEQ multiplex PCR; TCRdb holds only in-frame clones, not every one. The sample shows 260,000 or so clones, over 75% of them seen only once. Material: PBMCs. All receptors derive from a woman aged 60-75 years with lung cancer. The CDR3 runs from the conserved cysteine through the conserved F or W. The order of the fields is J gene, V gene, D gene, clone size, CDR3 protein, CDR3 DNA. A D gene is named only where the DNA matches it firmly. The listing skips clone size in some rows; elsewhere it reads once, few, many or a size class.

>TRBJ1-3|TRBV5-6|NA|NA
CASSSPAVSGNTIYF
TGTGCCAGCAGCTCCCCCGCGGTCTCTGGAAACACCATATATTTT
>TRBJ2-1|TRBV6-1|NA|NA
CASSETTGRFNEQFF
TGTGCCAGCAGTGAAACTACAGGGAGGTTCAATGAGCAGTTCTTC
>TRBJ1-5|TRBV5-1|NA|NA
CASSLGPRNNQPQHF
TGCGCCAGCAGCTTGGGGCCCCGAAACAATCAGCCCCAGCATTTT
>TRBJ2-6|TRBV27|TRBD2|NA
CATAGGHSGANVLTF
TGTGCCACCGCGGGAGGGCACTCTGGGGCCAACGTCCTGACTTTC
>TRBJ2-7|TRBV2|NA|NA
CASSEWVHEQYF
TGTGCCAGCAGTGAATGGGTCCACGAGCAGTACTTC
>TRBJ2-3|TRBV9|TRBD2|NA
CASSPPVSGGGLDTQYF
TGTGCCAGCAGCCCCCCGGTTTCGGGGGGGGGCCTAGATACGCAGTATTTT
>TRBJ1-2|TRBV7-3|NA|NA
CASSGLGGGGVDGYTF
TGTGCCAGCAGCGGACTGGGGGGCGGAGGGGTGGACGGCTACACCTTC
>TRBJ1-1|TRBV2|TRBD1|NA
CASRLQGRNTEAFF
TGTGCCAGCAGATTACAGGGGAGGAACACTGAAGCTTTCTTT
>TRBJ1-6|TRBV6-1|NA|NA
CASSESLNSPLHF
TGTGCCAGCAGTGAATCCCTAAATTCACCCCTCCACTTT
>TRBJ1-2|TRBV6-5|NA|NA
CASTDGGPFYGYTF
TGTGCCAGCACCGATGGGGGGCCCTTCTATGGCTACACCTTC
>TRBJ2-5|TRBV30|NA|once
CAWSVGGSQETQYF
TGTGCCTGGAGTGTGGGGGGCTCCCAAGAGACCCAGTACTTC
>TRBJ2-3|TRBV29-1|TRBD1|NA
CSVVPGTGTDTQYF
TGCAGCGTCGTACCCGGGACAGGGACAGATACGCAGTATTTT
>TRBJ1-5|TRBV18|NA|NA
CASSQDGGNQPQHF
TGTGCCAGCTCACAGGACGGAGGGAATCAGCCCCAGCATTTT
>TRBJ1-1|TRBV5-8|NA|NA
CASSRRQAEAFF
TGTGCCAGCAGCCGACGACAGGCTGAAGCTTTCTTT
>TRBJ2-2|TRBV5-1|TRBD2|NA
CASTPGPGGTGELFF
TGCGCCAGCACCCCGGGACCGGGAGGCACCGGGGAGCTGTTTTTT
>TRBJ2-7|TRBV10-3|NA|NA
CAISESGTGTNEQYF
TGTGCCATCAGTGAGTCAGGTACAGGGACCAACGAGCAGTACTTC
>TRBJ2-2|TRBV5-1|NA|NA
CASSRGVPQNTGELFF
TGCGCCAGCAGCAGAGGGGTGCCCCAGAACACCGGGGAGCTGTTTTTT
>TRBJ2-1|TRBV27|NA|NA
CASSPLDWYWSSYNEQFF
TGTGCCAGCAGTCCCCTAGACTGGTACTGGAGCTCCTACAATGAGCAGTTCTTC
>TRBJ2-3|TRBV11-2|TRBD1|NA
CASSLTGGGSTDTQYF
TGTGCCAGCAGCTTGACAGGGGGCGGAAGCACAGATACGCAGTATTTT
>TRBJ1-5|TRBV7-2|NA|NA
CASSRTEHQPQHF
TGTGCCAGCAGCCGGACGGAGCATCAGCCCCAGCATTTT
>TRBJ1-4|TRBV3-1/TRBV3-2|TRBD1|once
CASSYGQGEGEKLFF
TGTGCCAGCAGCTACGGACAGGGGGAAGGTGAAAAACTGTTTTTT
>TRBJ1-3|TRBV7-6|TRBD1|NA
CASSAGQANSGNTIYF
TGTGCCAGCAGCGCTGGACAGGCGAACTCTGGAAACACCATATATTTT
>TRBJ2-2|TRBV7-7|TRBD2|NA
CASSPQLAGGTGELFF
TGTGCTAGCAGCCCTCAACTAGCGGGGGGGACCGGGGAGCTGTTTTTT
>TRBJ1-6|TRBV5-4|NA|few
CASSWDNSPLHF
TGTGCCAGCAGCTGGGATAATTCACCCCTCCACTTT
>TRBJ1-2|TRBV5-8|NA|NA
CASSLAREDYGYTF
TGTGCCAGCAGCTTGGCCAGGGAGGACTATGGCTACACCTTC
>TRBJ1-2|TRBV5-1|NA|NA
CASSLVQMEGYTF
TGCGCCAGCAGCTTGGTACAGATGGAAGGCTACACCTTC
>TRBJ1-5|TRBV6-2/TRBV6-3|NA|few
CASSYTGSLQPQHF
TGTGCCAGCAGTTATACAGGGTCGCTTCAGCCCCAGCATTTT
>TRBJ2-5|TRBV30|NA|NA
CAWKGGAETQYF
TGTGCCTGGAAGGGGGGAGCAGAGACCCAGTACTTC
>TRBJ2-7|TRBV5-1|TRBD1|NA
CASSPGQGSPYEQYF
TGCGCCAGCAGCCCGGGACAGGGGTCCCCCTACGAGCAGTACTTC
>TRBJ1-3|TRBV12-3/TRBV12-4|NA|NA
CASSFSSSTIYF
TGTGCCAGCAGTTTTTCGTCATCCACCATATATTTT
>TRBJ1-6|TRBV3-1/TRBV3-2|NA|NA
CASSQEGYNSPLHF
TGTGCCAGCAGCCAGGAGGGCTATAATTCACCCCTCCACTTT
>TRBJ1-3|TRBV5-1|NA|NA
CASSLFAVKGSGNTIYF
TGCGCCAGCAGCTTGTTCGCGGTTAAAGGCTCTGGAAACACCATATATTTT
>TRBJ1-3|TRBV10-3|TRBD1|once
CASRDSYSSSGNTIYF
TGTGCCAGCCGGGACAGCTATTCCAGCTCTGGAAACACCATATATTTT
>TRBJ2-3|TRBV3-1/TRBV3-2|NA|NA
CASSQDSGTQYF
TGTGCCAGCAGCCAAGATTCTGGTACGCAGTATTTT
>TRBJ1-4|TRBV18|TRBD1|NA
CASSPSGTGGTEKLFF
TGTGCCAGCTCACCGTCCGGGACAGGGGGCACTGAAAAACTGTTTTTT
>TRBJ1-1|TRBV7-9|NA|NA
CASSEGVSEAFF
TGTGCCAGCAGCGAGGGGGTCTCTGAAGCTTTCTTT
>TRBJ1-2|TRBV7-9|TRBD1|NA
CASSLRPLAGDRNYGYTF
TGTGCCAGCAGCTTAAGGCCCTTGGCAGGGGACAGAAACTATGGCTACACCTTC
>TRBJ2-7|TRBV5-6|TRBD1|NA
CASSFGQGVMGEQYF
TGTGCCAGCAGCTTCGGACAGGGGGTTATGGGTGAGCAGTACTTC
>TRBJ1-6|TRBV15|NA|NA
CATSRQRTYNSPLHF
TGTGCCACCAGCAGGCAACGGACCTATAATTCACCCCTCCACTTT
>TRBJ2-1|TRBV4-1|TRBD2|few
CASSQDRGGGLLYNEQFF
TGCGCCAGCAGCCAAGATAGGGGCGGGGGACTCCTCTACAATGAGCAGTTCTTC
>TRBJ1-1|TRBV19|NA|NA
CASSITGSPNTEAFF
TGTGCCAGTAGTATTACAGGGAGTCCGAACACTGAAGCTTTCTTT
>TRBJ1-4|TRBV3-1/TRBV3-2|NA|NA
CASSQVNKEKLFF
TGTGCCAGCAGCCAAGTGAACAAGGAAAAACTGTTTTTT
>TRBJ2-4|TRBV3-1/TRBV3-2|NA|NA
CASSQGELAKNIQYF
TGTGCCAGCAGCCAAGGAGAATTAGCCAAAAACATTCAGTACTTC
>TRBJ2-7|TRBV5-1|NA|NA
CVSSLGRGSYEQYF
TGCGTCAGCAGCTTGGGCAGGGGTTCCTACGAGCAGTACTTC
>TRBJ1-6|TRBV5-1|TRBD1|few
CASSLKGQGASPLHF
TGCGCCAGCAGCTTGAAGGGACAGGGGGCTTCACCCCTCCACTTT
>TRBJ1-3|TRBV6-1|TRBD1|few
CASSEGTGRGNTIYF
TGTGCCAGCAGTGAAGGGACAGGGCGCGGAAACACCATATATTTT
>TRBJ2-1|TRBV30|TRBD2|few
CAWSVAGGSPYNEQFF
TGTGCCTGGAGTGTAGCGGGGGGGAGTCCCTACAATGAGCAGTTCTTC
>TRBJ2-7|TRBV6-2/TRBV6-3|NA|NA
CASSGGSYEQYF
TGTGCCAGCAGCGGTGGATCCTACGAGCAGTACTTC